A selection of T cell receptor beta chains follows, all from one sample in a study of T cell repertoires in cytomegalovirus infection. TCRdb called the reads again in MiXCR, with one record for every CDR3 protein. The data hold hundreds of thousands of distinct CDR3 sequences, with approximately 31% observed a single time. What was sequenced was PBMCs. These receptors originate from a human donor in good health (CMV status not recorded). Some clones in this sample may be carry-over from other donors' samples. CDR3s include the opening cysteine and the closing phenylalanine or tryptophan. The D gene is left open where the match is weak. Rows may omit the clone size; those that give it use once, few, many or a size class.

TRBJ1-5 TRBD1 . TRBV7-2 TGTGCCAGCAGCCAATCCCGAACAGGGGGCGCGTGGCAGCCCCCGCATTTT CASSQSRTGGAWQPPHF
TRBJ2-1 TRBD2 . TRBV7-2 TGTGCCACCAGCTCCCTGCTAGCGGGGTTATACAATGAGCAGTTCTTC CATSSLLAGLYNEQFF
TRBJ2-3 TRBD1 few TRBV7-2 TGTGCCAGCAGCTCGAGGACAGGATCAGATACGCAGTATTTT CASSSRTGSDTQYF
TRBJ2-1 TRBD2 . TRBV7-2 TGTGCCAGCAGCTTAGCGGGCCTAGCGGAAGACAATGAGCAGTTCTTC CASSLAGLAEDNEQFF
TRBJ1-2 . few TRBV6-6 TGTGCCAGTCCGTCGATTCTGGGAATAACAGGCGAAGACTATGGCTACACCTTC CASPSILGITGEDYGYTF
TRBJ1-2 . few TRBV12-3/TRBV12-4 TGTGCCAGCAGTTTCTGGGGGCAGGGCAACCATGGCTACACCTTC CASSFWGQGNHGYTF
TRBJ2-2 . few TRBV7-6 TGTGCCAGCAGCCTCTCACCCACCGGGGAGCTGTTTTTT CASSLSPTGELFF
TRBJ2-7 TRBD2 few TRBV7-2 TGTGCCAGCAGCTTAGGGCCTGTTGGAGCGGGGGTGTACGAGCAGTACTTC CASSLGPVGAGVYEQYF
TRBJ2-3 . . TRBV28 TGTTCCAGCAAGGGTAGGGGCCTCCGCACAGATACGCAGTATTTT CSSKGRGLRTDTQYF
TRBJ2-7 TRBD1 many TRBV7-9 TGTGCCAGCAGCTTCACAGGGGGCGGTTTATCGGCCTACGAGCAGTACTTC CASSFTGGGLSAYEQYF
TRBJ2-2 TRBD1 many TRBV7-6 TGTGCCAGCAGCTTAGGACAGGGATTTAACACCGGGGAGCTGTTTTTT CASSLGQGFNTGELFF
TRBJ2-1 . . TRBV13 TGTGCCAGCAGCTCTTTCGGTGAGCCGTTCTTC CASSSFGEPFF
TRBJ2-7 TRBD2 . TRBV7-8 TGTGCCACCGCGCGGGGGGGCTACGAGCAGTACTTC CATARGGYEQYF
TRBJ1-2 . . TRBV7-8 TGTGCCAGCAGCTTCCGGGGGGACTATGGCTACACCTTC CASSFRGDYGYTF
TRBJ2-7 . . TRBV24-1 TGTGCCACCAGTGGGTATGGAACCTACGAGCAGTACTTC CATSGYGTYEQYF
TRBJ2-7 . . TRBV19 TGTGCCAGTAGTATGCGGCCTTTTACCTACGAGCAGTACTTC CASSMRPFTYEQYF
TRBJ1-1 . few TRBV2 TGTGCCAGCGATAACCCGAACACTGAAGCTTTCTTT CASDNPNTEAFF
TRBJ2-5 TRBD2 few TRBV29-1 TGCAGCGTTGAAGATCCCGGACTAGCGGGGGGGGAGGTCGAGACCCAGTACTTC CSVEDPGLAGGEVETQYF
TRBJ2-1 . . TRBV6-8 TGTGCCAGCAGTTACTCGCGCAGGGCAACCTACAATGTGCAGTTCTTC CASSYSRRATYNVQFF
TRBJ1-2 . many TRBV7-8 TGTGCCAGCAGCTTATCCCCCCGGACGCGGTCCGGCCTTTTC CASSLSPRTRSGLF
TRBJ1-6 . many TRBV7-2 TGTGCCAGCAGCTCAGGGCAGTCCTATAATTCACCCCTCCACTTT CASSSGQSYNSPLHF
TRBJ1-2 . . TRBV12-3/TRBV12-4 TGTGCCAGCAGTTTAGTAAGCGTAGGTGGCTACACCTTC CASSLVSVGGYTF
TRBJ1-2 TRBD1 . TRBV7-8 TGTGCCAGCAGCCCCACAGGGGACGGGGGCTACACCTTC CASSPTGDGGYTF
TRBJ2-7 TRBD2 . TRBV6-2/TRBV6-3 TGTGCCAGCAGGGGACTAGCGGGGGGTCTATCCTACGAGCAGTACTTC CASRGLAGGLSYEQYF